This T cell receptor (beta chain) appears in the sequencing data of a study of blood T cells in healthy people across ages. General study findings and limits: Fewer expanded clones and more diversity marked long-lived versus aged donors.

The people who gave samples were healthy Caucasians from Russia, aged roughly 6 to 100. Germline CDR1 SGHRS, CDR2 YFSETQ. The CDR3 contains 17 residues. Primers used in a second PCR of roughly 6 to 12 cycles were a sample-barcoded 5' primer and a J-beta primer mix. TCRdb recomputed calls from the 5' RACE reads with MiXCR, one row per CDR3 protein. The sample comprises hundreds of thousands of distinct CDR3 sequences, around 43% of which are singletons, and approximately 19% rests with the top ten. On this clonotype: Antigen unknown. The junction and the germline gene differ at one end; a read error may be behind it.

The rearrangement uses TRBV5-1 and TRBJ1-2, with D possibly matching TRBD1 (5 bases). The clonotype comes from a man aged 60 to 75 in good health. Material: blood. The CDR3 protein is CANSLSPSTVTVYGYTF. The CDR3 DNA is TGCGCCAACAGCTTGTCCCCCTCGACAGTGACCGTCTATGGCTACACCTTC.